These 32 T cell receptor beta chains were sequenced from one sample in a study of neurological immune-mediated disorders. TCRdb analysed the 5' RACE reads with MiXCR anew, one entry per CDR3 protein. Of under 80,000 distinct CDR3 sequences listed, around 4.2% are singletons. Sequencing used PBMCs. The receptors stem from a man aged 25-45 years with multiple sclerosis.

In its sample, this clonotype was seen many times. The chain is built from TRBV10-3 and TRBJ2-7, with D possibly called TRBD1 or TRBD2 (6 bases each). The length of the CDR3 is 12 residues. V lost 6 bases to trimming and J lost 6 bases, with 12 bases between them. The V gene's germline CDR1 is ENHRY and CDR2 SYGVKD. CDR3 region: CAIRAKGGEQYF. The CDR3 DNA reads as TGTGCCATCAGGGCCAAGGGGGGCGAGCAGTACTTC.

In this sample, this clonotype turned up many times. This rearrangement joins TRBV12-3 or TRBV12-4 to TRBJ1-1, with 10 positions matching TRBD1. Germline trimming cut 5 bases from V and 1 base from J; bases unmatched to any gene: 7. The CDR3 length is 16 residues. In nucleotides, the CDR3 is TGTGCCAGCAGTCCTCGGGACAGGGGAGGGAACACTGAAGCTTTCTTT. As protein: CASSPRDRGGNTEAFF.

This clonotype was detected many times. The chain couples TRBV9 to TRBJ2-1, with 10 positions matching TRBD2. The V segment lost 3 bases and the J segment 0 bases; nucleotides outside the gene matches: 3. Germline loops: CDR1 SGDLS, CDR2 YYNGEE. The CDR3 is 16 amino acids. The CDR3 region is CASSGSGGSSYNEQFF. The CDR3 DNA follows: TGTGCCAGCAGCGGTAGCGGGGGGAGCTCCTACAATGAGCAGTTCTTC.

This clonotype was picked up many times. This chain connects TRBV20-1 to TRBJ1-2; TRBD1 matches 7 bases. The V segment lost 5 bases and the J segment 2 bases; nucleotides outside the gene matches: 5. The germline V gene encodes CDR1 DFQATT and CDR2 SNEGSKA (reference sequence). The CDR3 spans 13 residues. DNA for the CDR3: TGCAGTGCTGGGACAGAAGCAAACTATGGCTACACCTTC. This codes for CSAGTEANYGYTF.

This clonotype was observed at least ten times. The rearrangement links TRBV5-1 to TRBJ1-4; D may be TRBD1 (5 bases). The germline V gene encodes CDR1 SGHRS and CDR2 YFSETQ. V dropped 4 bases and J dropped 7 bases, with 11 bases sitting between them. The CDR3 loop spans 13 amino acids. The CDR3 sequence: CASSGGGSEKLFF. The DNA of the CDR3 is TGCGCCAGCAGCGGGGGAGGGAGTGAAAAACTGTTTTTT.

This clonotype showed up many times. The chain employs TRBV20-1 and TRBJ2-3, with 7 positions matching TRBD1. This CDR3 has 15 amino acids. Germline V lookup: CDR1 DFQATT, CDR2 SNEGSKA (reference sequence). V was pared by 5 bases and J by 4 bases, with 12 bases of the junction left unmatched. CDR3 nucleotide sequence: TGCAGTGCTCCACCCCGCGACAGGGCGGCAGATACGCAGTATTTT. This translates into CSAPPRDRAADTQYF.

This clonotype was observed at least ten times. This rearrangement joins TRBV5-1 to TRBJ2-1, with D perhaps matching TRBD2 (6 bases). V was shortened by 7 bases and J by 8 bases, with 16 bases between the two germline ends. CDR1 is SGHRS and CDR2 is YFSETQ in the germline V gene. The CDR3 runs 13 residues. CDR3 region: CASARGSSDEQFF. The CDR3 nucleotides are TGCGCCAGCGCTCGGGGTTCTAGCGATGAGCAGTTCTTC.

This clonotype was seen at least ten times. The chain couples TRBV7-9 to TRBJ1-1, with D possibly matching TRBD1 (6 bases). Trimming took 5 bases from V and 0 from J, leaving 10 bases between them. Germline CDR1 and CDR2: SEHNR and FQNEAQ (reference sequence). The CDR3 runs to 14 residues. CDR3 nucleotides: TGTGCCAGCAGCCCGGGACAAATGAACACTGAAGCTTTCTTT. Translating it yields CASSPGQMNTEAFF.

This clonotype came up many times. V usage is TRBV6-5 and J usage is TRBJ1-2; 8 nucleotides align to TRBD1. Trimming at V came to 5 bases and at J to 4 bases, leaving 6 bases not matched to a gene. From germline, CDR1 is MNHEY and CDR2 SVGAGI. CDR3 length equals 14 residues. The CDR3 DNA sequence: TGTGCCAGCAGTGGAAGACAGGGGTCCTATGGCTACACCTTC. It specifies CASSGRQGSYGYTF.

The sample holds many counts of this clonotype. The chain is built from TRBV29-1 and TRBJ1-1; TRBD1 is a possible D gene (5 bases). CDR1 and CDR2 (germline): SQVTM, ANQGSEA. V was trimmed by 4 bases and J by 5 bases, leaving 14 bases between them. CDR3 length: 13 amino acids. CDR3 coding DNA: TGCAGCGTTGTAGTCTTGGGGGGAACTGAAGCTTTCTTT. Its translation is CSVVVLGGTEAFF.

This clonotype was observed at least ten times. V is TRBV29-1 and J is TRBJ2-1, with D tentatively TRBD1 or TRBD2 (5 bases each). There are 15 residues in the CDR3. Germline-derived CDR1 and CDR2 are SQVTM and ANQGSEA. The ends were cut back, 2 bases at V and 1 base at J, with 12 bases in the middle. CDR3 residues: CSVERDGSSYNEQFF. CDR3 sequence (DNA): TGCAGCGTTGAAAGGGACGGAAGTTCCTACAATGAGCAGTTCTTC.

This clonotype was detected ten times or more. V and J are TRBV5-1 and TRBJ1-2; weak D call: TRBD1 (6 bases). Per germline, CDR1 SGHRS and CDR2 YFSETQ. The CDR3 loop spans 17 amino acids. V dropped 1 base and J dropped 4 bases, with 20 bases sitting between them. The DNA for the CDR3 is TGCGCCAGCAGCTTGTTGGTCGACCCGACAGGCTCCTATGGCTACACCTTC. It yields the protein CASSLLVDPTGSYGYTF.

This clonotype has at least ten counts. The V call is TRBV20-1, the J call TRBJ2-1; TRBD1 agrees at 12 bases. The CDR3 extends over 15 amino acids. Germline-derived CDR1 and CDR2 are DFQATT and SNEGSKA (reference sequence). With 6 bases clipped from V and 6 bases from J, the junction kept 9 bases outside the gene matches. The CDR3 DNA reads as TGCAGTGCGTACATGGGACAGGGGGCACTCAATGAGCAGTTCTTC. This gives the protein CSAYMGQGALNEQFF.

This clonotype was observed at least ten times. V is TRBV3-1 and J is TRBJ1-5, with D unresolved. Trimming took off 5 bases at V and 4 bases at J, with 12 bases between the two ends. The CDR3 contains 14 residues. The germline CDR1 and CDR2 sequences are LGHDT and YNNKEL (reference sequence). The CDR3 coding sequence is TGTGCCAGCAGCGTGGGCAGGCAAAATCAGCCCCAGCATTTT. This codes for CASSVGRQNQPQHF.

This clonotype has at least ten counts. V and J are TRBV5-1 and TRBJ2-2; the match to TRBD1 covers 8 bases. Germline V gene data show CDR1 as SGHRS and CDR2 as YFSETQ. The V segment lost 1 base and the J segment 4 bases; nucleotides outside the gene matches: 0. This CDR3 comprises 14 residues. CDR3 in amino acids: CASSLTGGTGELFF. DNA of the CDR3: TGCGCCAGCAGCTTGACAGGGGGCACCGGGGAGCTGTTTTTT.

A note on this clonotype: Because the CDR3 is missing its conserved closing phenylalanine or tryptophan, this is likely a read error. The chain combines TRBV27 with TRBJ1-2; TRBD1 might be the D (6 bases). This CDR3 region has 16 residues. Germline loops: CDR1 MNHEY, CDR2 SMNVEV (reference sequence). The V and J ends lost 6 bases and 4 bases respectively, with 21 bases between them. CDR3 amino acids: CASRTGRGGKGYGYTN. The CDR3 region has the DNA TGTGCCAGCAGGACCGGCCGAGGGGGGAAGGGCTATGGCTACACCAAC.

This clonotype appeared many times. The gene calls are TRBV3-1 and TRBJ1-2; D might be TRBD1 (6 bases). Germline CDR1 reads LGHDT; CDR2 reads YNNKEL (reference sequence). The CDR3 spans 14 residues. The germline V and J ends were trimmed by 6 bases and 2 bases, with 13 bases remaining between them. CDR3: CASSRSGTNYGYTF. Here the CDR3 DNA reads TGTGCCAGCAGTCGATCCGGGACAAACTATGGCTACACCTTC. Full variable domain (outside the CDR3, taken from reference TRBV3-1 and TRBJ1-2): DTAVSQTPKYLVTQMGNDKSIKCEQNLGHDTMYWYKQDSKKFLKIMFSYNNKELIINETVPNRFSPKSPDKAHLNLHINSLELGDSAVYFCASSRSGTNYGYTFGSGTRLTVV.

There are many counts of this clonotype. The V gene is TRBV6-5, the J gene TRBJ1-1; maybe TRBD1 (5 bases). This CDR3 region has 13 residues. Germline V gene lookup returns CDR1 MNHEY and CDR2 SVGAGI. Trimming left V 2 bases short and J 6 bases short, with 10 bases between. Here the CDR3 DNA reads TGTGCCAGCAGTTACGGGGGGGTCGCTGAAGCTTTCTTT. Its protein product is CASSYGGVAEAFF.

This clonotype was counted many times. This sequence joins TRBV20-1 and TRBJ2-7; D not certain. The CDR3 has 14 residues. CDR1 is DFQATT and CDR2 is SNEGSKA in the germline V gene (reference sequence). Trimming removed 5 bases at V and 4 bases at J, with 18 bases between. The DNA of the CDR3 is TGCAGTGCTGCACGTGGGCGAAGCGTGTACGAGCAGTACTTC. It is translated as CSAARGRSVYEQYF.

This clonotype was observed a handful of times. Since no conserved phenylalanine or tryptophan closes the CDR3, a read error is the likely cause. V and J are TRBV27 and TRBJ1-4, with 7 positions matching TRBD1. Trimming removed 6 bases from V and 7 bases from J; junction bases left unmatched: 14. CDR1 and CDR2 from the germline V gene are MNHEY and SMNVEV (reference sequence). This CDR3 has 16 amino acids. CDR3 DNA: TGTGCCAGCAGCCGACAGGGTTGGGTCCAAGGTGAAAAACTGTTTAAT. This codes for CASSRQGWVQGEKLFN.

This clonotype was seen many times. This chain joins TRBV7-2 and TRBJ1-6; maybe TRBD1 (5 bases). Trimming took 5 bases from V and 2 from J, leaving 13 bases between them. The germline V gene encodes CDR1 SGHTA and CDR2 FQGNSA. The CDR3 has 16 amino acids. This CDR3 reads CASSPQGPAYNSPLHF. The CDR3 coding sequence is TGTGCCAGCAGCCCTCAGGGTCCGGCCTATAATTCACCCCTCCACTTT.

This clonotype was counted at least ten times. The chain links TRBV12-3 or TRBV12-4 to TRBJ2-7; D is unresolved. V was trimmed by 3 bases and J by 0 bases, leaving 6 bases between them. This CDR3 comprises 13 residues. CDR3 sequence: CASSFARSYEQYF. For the CDR3, the DNA is TGTGCCAGCAGTTTTGCACGCTCCTACGAGCAGTACTTC.

This clonotype came up many times. The gene calls are TRBV15 and TRBJ2-1; D gene uncertain. This CDR3 has 16 amino acids. The germline gives CDR1 LNHNV, CDR2 YYDKDF (reference sequence). Trimming shortened V by 0 bases and J by 3 bases, and 12 bases separated the two germline ends. This CDR3 is CATSRDLSSYYNEQFF. In nucleotides, the CDR3 is TGTGCCACCAGCAGAGATCTCTCCTCCTACTACAATGAGCAGTTCTTC.

In its sample, this clonotype was seen many times. This chain joins TRBV20-1 and TRBJ2-1, with TRBD2 matching over 9 bases. This CDR3 has 14 amino acids. The V gene's germline CDR1 is DFQATT and CDR2 SNEGSKA (reference sequence). The junction had 5 bases not matched to a gene; V was cut back by 3 bases and J by 5 bases. The CDR3 loop reads CSARVAGAHNEQFF. As DNA, the CDR3 is TGCAGTGCTAGGGTAGCGGGGGCGCACAATGAGCAGTTCTTC.

At least ten counts were recorded for this clonotype. The V call is TRBV18, the J call TRBJ2-1, with D possibly TRBD2 on 6 matching bases. Trimming left V 0 bases short and J 2 bases short, with 8 bases between. Germline-derived CDR1 and CDR2 are KGHSH and LQKENI. The CDR3 runs 15 residues. Written as DNA, the CDR3 is TGTGCCAGCTCACCACCGGCGGGGCCCTACAATGAGCAGTTCTTC. Translating it yields CASSPPAGPYNEQFF.

This clonotype appeared many times. The V call is TRBV24-1, the J call TRBJ2-2; D possibly corresponds to TRBD1 (5 bases). Germline V gene data show CDR1 as KGHDR and CDR2 as SFDVKD. V was cut by 3 bases and J by 3 bases, with 7 bases left in between. This CDR3 is 14 amino acids long. Written as DNA, the CDR3 is TGTGCCACCAGTGATGACAGTCACACCGGGGAGCTGTTTTTT. It specifies CATSDDSHTGELFF.

This clonotype was detected many times. The rearrangement uses TRBV5-1 and TRBJ2-2; no definite D call. CDR3 length equals 15 residues. Trimming took 0 bases from V and 5 from J, leaving 11 bases between them. CDR1 and CDR2 (germline): SGHRS, YFSETQ. The chain's CDR3 is CASSLVAGSTGELFF. For the CDR3, the DNA is TGCGCCAGCAGCTTGGTGGCCGGGTCAACCGGGGAGCTGTTTTTT. Looking up the rest from reference TRBV5-1 and TRBJ2-2 gives the full variable domain: KAGVTQTPRYLIKTRGQQVTLSCSPISGHRSVSWYQQTPGQGLQFLFEYFSETQRNKGNFPGRFSGRQFSNSRSEMNVSTLELGDSALYLCASSLVAGSTGELFFGEGSRLTVL.

This clonotype appeared many times. V usage is TRBV7-9 and J usage is TRBJ1-5; 10 nucleotides agree with TRBD1. The J segment lost 2 bases and the V segment lost 3 bases, leaving 7 bases of the junction unmatched. Germline V lookup: CDR1 SEHNR, CDR2 FQNEAQ (reference sequence). The CDR3 has 17 residues. Here the CDR3 reads CASSLGQGHPGNQPQHF. Here the CDR3 DNA reads TGTGCCAGCAGCTTGGGACAGGGGCACCCAGGCAATCAGCCCCAGCATTTT.

This clonotype was seen many times. The chain is built from TRBV20-1 and TRBJ2-7; D call uncertain. With 1 base removed from V and 6 bases from J, the gap between germline ends came to 10 bases. This CDR3 has 12 amino acids. Germline V gene sequence: CDR1 DFQATT, CDR2 SNEGSKA (reference sequence). CDR3 in DNA: TGCAGTGCTAGAGGGTCTCATGGCGAGCAGTACTTC. Its translation: CSARGSHGEQYF.

The sample holds many counts of this clonotype. The J gene is TRBJ1-2, the V gene TRBV4-1; D remains ambiguous. This CDR3 has 14 amino acids. Trimming took off 2 bases at V and 5 bases at J, with 12 bases between the two ends. Per the germline V gene, CDR1 is MGHRA and CDR2 is YSYEKL. CDR3 in amino acids: CASSQQLSWYGYTF. The CDR3 bases are TGCGCCAGCAGCCAACAACTTTCGTGGTATGGCTACACCTTC.

This clonotype was counted ten times or more. The chain uses TRBV5-1 and TRBJ1-1; 9 bases are shared with TRBD1. CDR3 length: 16 residues. V lost 4 bases, J lost 5 bases, and 12 bases stayed unmatched. CDR1 is SGHRS and CDR2 is YFSETQ in the germline V gene. The CDR3 here is CASSRQRGQGATEAFF. The CDR3 DNA reads as TGCGCCAGCAGCCGTCAGCGGGGACAGGGAGCTACTGAAGCTTTCTTT.

This clonotype was recorded many times. V gene TRBV24-1 combines with J gene TRBJ2-1; perhaps TRBD2 as D (6 bases). The CDR3 is 14 residues long. Germline V gene lookup returns CDR1 KGHDR and CDR2 SFDVKD. V was cut by 6 bases and J by 6 bases, with 14 bases left in between. The CDR3 sequence: CATSPRGGSNEQFF. Written as DNA, the CDR3 is TGTGCCACCAGTCCGCGTGGGGGGTCCAATGAGCAGTTCTTC.